This T cell receptor beta chain was found in a study of T cell clonotyping in hematopoietic cell transplantation. Study results and limitations: Graft donor and pretransplant recipient Inverse Simpson Index values predicted broader posttransplant TCR diversity. Recipient TCR diversity dropped after transplant; expanded clonotypes rose from day 30 to 180.

Measured with immunoSEQ multiplex PCR; TCRdb has only the in-frame clones, and not every one. Of around 40,000 clones listed, about 95% are singletons. A remark on this clone: Its matching antigen is unknown.

The CDR3 is 15 amino acids. Germline lookup yields CDR1 LGHNA and CDR2 YSLEER. Trimming shortened V by 1 base and J by 6 bases, and 16 bases separated the two germline ends. Specified time point: recipient sample about 28 days before transplant, after cytoreduction. The sequencing used peripheral blood mononuclear cells, collected before stem cell transplant. This receptor was identified in a man aged 35 to 55 with chronic myeloid leukemia. Some clones in this sample may be carry-over from other donors' samples. J is TRBJ2-7 and V is TRBV4-3, with D possibly matching TRBD2 (7 bases). CDR3 sequence: CASSQGPRGAGEQYF. The CDR3, as DNA: TGCGCCAGCAGCCAAGGCCCTCGGGGGGCGGGCGAGCAGTACTTC.